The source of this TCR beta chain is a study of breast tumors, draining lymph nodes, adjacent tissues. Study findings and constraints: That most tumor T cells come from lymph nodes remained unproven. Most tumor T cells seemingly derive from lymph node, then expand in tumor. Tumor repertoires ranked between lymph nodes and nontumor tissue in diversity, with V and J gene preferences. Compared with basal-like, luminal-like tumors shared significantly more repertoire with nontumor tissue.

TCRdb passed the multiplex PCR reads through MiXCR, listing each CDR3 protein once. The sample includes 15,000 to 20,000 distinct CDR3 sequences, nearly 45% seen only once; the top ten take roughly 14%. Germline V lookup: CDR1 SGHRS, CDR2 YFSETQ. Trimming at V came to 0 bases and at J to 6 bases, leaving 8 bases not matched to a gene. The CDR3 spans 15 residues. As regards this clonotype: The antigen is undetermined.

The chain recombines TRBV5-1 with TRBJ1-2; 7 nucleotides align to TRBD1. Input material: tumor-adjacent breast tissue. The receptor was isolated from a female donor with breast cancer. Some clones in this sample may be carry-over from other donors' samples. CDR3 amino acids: CASSLEGAGGNGYTF. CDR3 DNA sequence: TGCGCCAGCAGCTTGGAGGGGGCAGGGGGAAATGGCTACACCTTC.